Listed below are T cell receptor beta chains from one sample, sequenced in a study of regulatory T cells in long-lasting Graves disease. TCRdb recomputed calls from the multiplex PCR reads with MiXCR, one row per CDR3 protein. The sample records hundreds of thousands of distinct CDR3 sequences, around 20% being singletons. This sample comprised peripheral blood mononuclear cells (PBMCs), obtained when the disease was refractory, from a patient treated with antithyroid drugs. The receptor source for this set is a female donor with Graves disease. CDR3s include the opening cysteine and the closing phenylalanine or tryptophan. The order of the fields is V gene, J gene, clone size, D gene, CDR3 DNA, CDR3 protein. D genes are given only for firm matches. Clone sizes are given selectively: once, few, many, or a class where the clone is expanded.

TRBV27	TRBJ2-7	many	.	TGTGCCAGCAGCTTGTCAGGTGCCTACGAGCAGTACTTC	CASSLSGAYEQYF
TRBV20-1	TRBJ1-5	.	.	TGCAGTGCTAGACAGGGGTTGGAACAGCCCCAGCATTTT	CSARQGLEQPQHF
TRBV27	TRBJ2-1	.	TRBD2	TGTGCCAGCAGTTTATGGACTAGCGGGAAGGGCGATGAGCAGTTCTTC	CASSLWTSGKGDEQFF
TRBV12-3/TRBV12-4	TRBJ2-7	many	.	TGTGCCAGCAGTTTAGCGGGAGGATCCCACGAGCAGTACTTC	CASSLAGGSHEQYF
TRBV14	TRBJ2-1	.	TRBD2	TGTGCCAGCAGCCGCGGACTAGCGGGAGGGTCCTTC	CASSRGLAGGSF
TRBV6-2/TRBV6-3	TRBJ1-6	few	.	TGTGCCAGCAGTTGGACAGTAGGGGTGCTTTCACCCCTCCACTTT	CASSWTVGVLSPLHF
TRBV6-1	TRBJ2-5	many	.	TGTGCCAGCAGTGAAGCGGGCCAAGAGACCCAGTACTTC	CASSEAGQETQYF
TRBV20-1	TRBJ1-5	many	.	TGCAGTGCCCGAGGGGGGGGTGGCAATCAGCCCCAGCATTTT	CSARGGGGNQPQHF
TRBV9	TRBJ2-1	.	TRBD1	TGTGCCAGCAGCGTAGCGGGACAGGGTTACAATGAGCAGTTCTTC	CASSVAGQGYNEQFF
TRBV10-3	TRBJ2-5	many	TRBD2	TGTGCCACAACGGCCGGACTAGCGGGAGTGGAGACCCAGTACTTC	CATTAGLAGVETQYF
TRBV7-3	TRBJ2-5	few	.	TGTGCCAGCAGCCCTAAGAATGAAGAGACCCAGTACTTC	CASSPKNEETQYF
TRBV11-2	TRBJ2-2	many	.	TGTGCCAGCAGCACTCGGGGAGGAGGGGAGCTGTTTTTT	CASSTRGGGELFF
TRBV14	TRBJ2-7	.	.	TGTGCCAGCAGCCAAGATCTGAGCGGCGAGCAGTACTTC	CASSQDLSGEQYF
TRBV4-3	TRBJ1-6	few	.	TGCGCCAGCAGCCAAGAAGGGGGAGTCAATTCACCCCTCCACTTT	CASSQEGGVNSPLHF
TRBV7-2	TRBJ2-5	many	TRBD1	TGTGCCAGCAGCGACCGGGACAGGGGATGGACCCAGTACTTC	CASSDRDRGWTQYF
TRBV3-1	TRBJ2-7	.	TRBD1	TGTGCCAGCAGCCAAGATCGAAGGGGACAGGGGCCCTACGAGCAGTACTTC	CASSQDRRGQGPYEQYF
TRBV5-1	TRBJ1-4	many	TRBD1	TGCGCCAGCAGCTCAGGGGGGGCAGTGAATGAAAAACTGTTTTTT	CASSSGGAVNEKLFF
TRBV7-2	TRBJ1-4	many	TRBD1	TGTGCCAGCAGCTTGGTCGACAGGGCCGGAAATGAAAAACTGTTTTTT	CASSLVDRAGNEKLFF
TRBV5-1	TRBJ1-2	few	TRBD1	TGCGCCAGCAGCTTGGTGCAGGGGGCAGGGTATGGCTACACCTTC	CASSLVQGAGYGYTF
TRBV6-1	TRBJ1-1	few	.	TGTGCCAGCAGCCGCTCGGGACAAAGCATGAACACTGAAGCTTTCTTT	CASSRSGQSMNTEAFF
TRBV7-2	TRBJ1-3	.	.	TGTGCCAGCAGCTTAGCGGGTTTGGGAATCTCTGGAAACACCATATATTTT	CASSLAGLGISGNTIYF
TRBV12-3/TRBV12-4	TRBJ1-1	many	.	TGTGCCAGCAGTTTACAGGTCGGGAACACTGAAGCTTTCTTT	CASSLQVGNTEAFF
TRBV10-2	TRBJ1-5	few	.	TGCGCCAGCAGCCTCTCCGGGGCGTTAAGCAATCAGCCCCAGCATTTT	CASSLSGALSNQPQHF